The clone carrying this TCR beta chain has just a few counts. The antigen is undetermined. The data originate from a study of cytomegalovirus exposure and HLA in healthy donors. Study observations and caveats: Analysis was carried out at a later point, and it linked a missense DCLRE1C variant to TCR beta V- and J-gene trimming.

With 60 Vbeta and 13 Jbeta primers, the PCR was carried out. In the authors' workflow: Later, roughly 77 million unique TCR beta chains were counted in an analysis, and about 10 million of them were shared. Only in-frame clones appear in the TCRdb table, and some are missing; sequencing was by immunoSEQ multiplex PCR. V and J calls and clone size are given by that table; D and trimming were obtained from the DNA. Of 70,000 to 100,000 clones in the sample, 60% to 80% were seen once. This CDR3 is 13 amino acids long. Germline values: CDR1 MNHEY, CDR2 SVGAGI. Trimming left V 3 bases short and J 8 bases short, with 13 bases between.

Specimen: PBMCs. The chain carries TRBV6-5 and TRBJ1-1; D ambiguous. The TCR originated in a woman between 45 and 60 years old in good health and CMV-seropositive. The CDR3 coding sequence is TGTGCCAGCAGTTATCGACTCCCCGAGGAAGCTTTCTTT. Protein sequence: CASSYRLPEEAFF.